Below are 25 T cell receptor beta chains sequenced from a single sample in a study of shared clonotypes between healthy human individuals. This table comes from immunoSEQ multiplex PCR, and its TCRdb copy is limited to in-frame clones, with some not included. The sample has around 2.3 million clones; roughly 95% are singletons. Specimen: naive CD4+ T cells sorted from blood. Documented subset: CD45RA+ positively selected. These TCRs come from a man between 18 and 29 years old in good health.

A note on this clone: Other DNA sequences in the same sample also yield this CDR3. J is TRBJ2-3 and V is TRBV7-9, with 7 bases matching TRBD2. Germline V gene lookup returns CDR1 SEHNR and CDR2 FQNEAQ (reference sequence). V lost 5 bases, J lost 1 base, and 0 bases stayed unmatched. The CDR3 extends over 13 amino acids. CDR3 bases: TGTGCCAGCAGCACTAGCGGCACAGATACGCAGTATTTT. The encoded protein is CASSTSGTDTQYF.

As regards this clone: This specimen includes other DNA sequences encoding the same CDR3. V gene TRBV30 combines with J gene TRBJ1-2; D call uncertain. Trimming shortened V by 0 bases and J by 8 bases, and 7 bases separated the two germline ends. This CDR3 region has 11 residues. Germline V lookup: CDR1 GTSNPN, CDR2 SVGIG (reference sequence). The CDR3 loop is CAWSVGGGYTF. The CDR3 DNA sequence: TGTGCCTGGAGTGTAGGTGGGGGCTACACCTTC.

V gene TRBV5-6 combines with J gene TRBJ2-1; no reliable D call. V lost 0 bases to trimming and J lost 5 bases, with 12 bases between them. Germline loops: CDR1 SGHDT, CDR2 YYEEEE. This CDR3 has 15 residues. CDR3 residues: CASSLGRTAHNEQFF. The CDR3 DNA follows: TGTGCCAGCAGCTTGGGGAGAACCGCCCACAATGAGCAGTTCTTC. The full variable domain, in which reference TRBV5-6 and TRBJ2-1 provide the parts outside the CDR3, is DAGVTQSPTHLIKTRGQQVTLRCSPKSGHDTVSWYQQALGQGPQFIFQYYEEEERQRGNFPDRFSGHQFPNYSSELNVNALLLGDSALYLCASSLGRTAHNEQFFGPGTRLTVL.

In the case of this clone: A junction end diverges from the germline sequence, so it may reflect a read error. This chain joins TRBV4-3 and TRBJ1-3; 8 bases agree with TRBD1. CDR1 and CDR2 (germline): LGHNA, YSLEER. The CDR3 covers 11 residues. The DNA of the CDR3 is TGCGCCAGCAGCCAAGGTGACAGGGGCCTTTTT. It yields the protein CASSQGDRGLF.

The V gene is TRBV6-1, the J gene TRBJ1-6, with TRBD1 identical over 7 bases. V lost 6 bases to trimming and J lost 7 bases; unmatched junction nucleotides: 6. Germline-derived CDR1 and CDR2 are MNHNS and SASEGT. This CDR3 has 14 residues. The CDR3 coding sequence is TGTGCCAGCAGAGTGACAGGGCAGAATTCACCCCTCCACTTT. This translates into CASRVTGQNSPLHF.

DNA for the CDR3: TGTGCCAGCAGAACAACAGGGTACCTTAATGAAAAACTGTTTTTT. It is translated as CASRTTGYLNEKLFF. The V call is TRBV6-5, the J call TRBJ1-4; possibly TRBD1 for D (6 bases). The germline V gene encodes CDR1 MNHEY and CDR2 SVGAGI. With 6 bases removed from V and 4 bases from J, the gap between germline ends came to 15 bases. This CDR3 is 15 amino acids long.

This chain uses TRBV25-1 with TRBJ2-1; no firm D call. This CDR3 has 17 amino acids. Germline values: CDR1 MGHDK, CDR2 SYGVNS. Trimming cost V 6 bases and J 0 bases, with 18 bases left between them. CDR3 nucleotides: TGTGCCAGCAGCGCGCCGGTGGGTGCGAGCTCCTACAATGAGCAGTTCTTC. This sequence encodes CASSAPVGASSYNEQFF.

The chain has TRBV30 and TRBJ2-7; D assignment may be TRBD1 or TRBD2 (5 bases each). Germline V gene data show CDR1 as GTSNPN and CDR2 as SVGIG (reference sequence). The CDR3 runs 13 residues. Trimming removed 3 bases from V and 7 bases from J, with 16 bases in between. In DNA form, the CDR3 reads TGTGCCTGGAGCCGGGACCCGAGCCCGGAGCAGTACTTC. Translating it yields CAWSRDPSPEQYF.

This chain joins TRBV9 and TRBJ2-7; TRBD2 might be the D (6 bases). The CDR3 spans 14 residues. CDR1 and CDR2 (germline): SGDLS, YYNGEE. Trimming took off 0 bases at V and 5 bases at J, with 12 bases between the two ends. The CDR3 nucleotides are TGTGCCAGCAGCGTAGCCGGGAGAAAGGACGAGCAGTACTTC. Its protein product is CASSVAGRKDEQYF.

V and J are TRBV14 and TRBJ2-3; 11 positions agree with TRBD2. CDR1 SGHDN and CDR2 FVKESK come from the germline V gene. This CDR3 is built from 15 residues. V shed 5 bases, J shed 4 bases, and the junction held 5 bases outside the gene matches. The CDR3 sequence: CASSRTSGSSDTQYF. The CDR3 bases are TGTGCCAGCAGCAGGACTAGCGGGTCTTCAGATACGCAGTATTTT. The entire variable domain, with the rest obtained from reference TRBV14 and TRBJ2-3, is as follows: EAGVTQFPSHSVIEKGQTVTLRCDPISGHDNLYWYRRVMGKEIKFLLHFVKESKQDESGMPNNRFLAERTGGTYSTLKVQPAELEDSGVYFCASSRTSGSSDTQYFGPGTRLTVL.

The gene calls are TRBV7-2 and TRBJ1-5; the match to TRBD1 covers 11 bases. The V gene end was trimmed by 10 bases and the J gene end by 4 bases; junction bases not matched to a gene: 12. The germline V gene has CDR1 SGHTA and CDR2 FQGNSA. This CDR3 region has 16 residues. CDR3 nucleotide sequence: TGTGCCACTGTGGGGACAGGGGGGAATTGGAATCAGCCCCAGCATTTT. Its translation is CATVGTGGNWNQPQHF.

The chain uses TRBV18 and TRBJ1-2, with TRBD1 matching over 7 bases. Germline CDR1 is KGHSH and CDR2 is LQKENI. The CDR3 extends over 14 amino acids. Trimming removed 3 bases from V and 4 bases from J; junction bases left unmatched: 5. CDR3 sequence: CASSPSTGIYGYTF. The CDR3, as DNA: TGTGCCAGCTCACCCTCGACAGGGATCTATGGCTACACCTTC.

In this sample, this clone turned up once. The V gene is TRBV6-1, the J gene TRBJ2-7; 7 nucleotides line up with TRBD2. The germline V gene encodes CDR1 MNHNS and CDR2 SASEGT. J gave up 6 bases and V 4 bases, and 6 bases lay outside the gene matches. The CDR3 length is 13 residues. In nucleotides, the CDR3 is TGTGCCAGCAGTGTGGGTTCGGGAGGCGAGCAGTACTTC. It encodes CASSVGSGGEQYF.

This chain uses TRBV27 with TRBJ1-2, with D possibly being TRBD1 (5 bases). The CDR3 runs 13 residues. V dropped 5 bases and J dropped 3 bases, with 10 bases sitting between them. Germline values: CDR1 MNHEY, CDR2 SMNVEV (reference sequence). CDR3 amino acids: CASSVDTDYGYTF. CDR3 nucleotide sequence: TGTGCCAGCAGTGTGGACACCGACTATGGCTACACCTTC.

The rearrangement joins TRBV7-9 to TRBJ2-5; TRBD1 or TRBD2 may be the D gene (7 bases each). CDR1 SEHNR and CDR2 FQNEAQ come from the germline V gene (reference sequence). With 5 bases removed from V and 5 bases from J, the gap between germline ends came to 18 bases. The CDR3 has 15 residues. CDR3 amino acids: CASSPGLGGIETQYF. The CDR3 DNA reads TGTGCCAGCAGCCCTGGACTAGGGGGCATTGAGACCCAGTACTTC.

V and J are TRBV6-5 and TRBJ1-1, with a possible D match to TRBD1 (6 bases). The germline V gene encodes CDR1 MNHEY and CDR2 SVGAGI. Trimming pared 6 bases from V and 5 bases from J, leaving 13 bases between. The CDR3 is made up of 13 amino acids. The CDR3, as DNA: TGTGCCAGCAGACGGGGGCCAGCGACTGAAGCTTTCTTT. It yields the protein CASRRGPATEAFF.

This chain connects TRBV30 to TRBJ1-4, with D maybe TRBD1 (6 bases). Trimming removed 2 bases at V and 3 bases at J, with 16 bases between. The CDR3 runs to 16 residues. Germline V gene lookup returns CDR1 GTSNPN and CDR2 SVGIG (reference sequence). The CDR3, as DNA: TGTGCCTGGAGTTCTAGGGGGAGCATGGCTAATGAAAAACTGTTTTTT. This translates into CAWSSRGSMANEKLFF.

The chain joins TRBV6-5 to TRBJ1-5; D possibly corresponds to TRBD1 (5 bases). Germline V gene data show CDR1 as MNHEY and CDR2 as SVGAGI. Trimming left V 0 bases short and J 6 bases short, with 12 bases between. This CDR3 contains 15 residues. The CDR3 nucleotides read TGTGCCAGCAGTTACTCGGGGGAAATGAGTCAGCCCCAGCATTTT. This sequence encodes CASSYSGEMSQPQHF.

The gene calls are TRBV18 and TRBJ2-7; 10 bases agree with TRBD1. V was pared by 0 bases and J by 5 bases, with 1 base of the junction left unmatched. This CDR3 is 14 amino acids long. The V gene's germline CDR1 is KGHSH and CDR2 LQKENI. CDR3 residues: CASSPPDRGDEQYF. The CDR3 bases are TGTGCCAGCTCACCACCGGACAGGGGGGACGAGCAGTACTTC. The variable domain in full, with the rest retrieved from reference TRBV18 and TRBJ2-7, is NAGVMQNPRHLVRRRGQEARLRCSPMKGHSHVYWYRQLPEEGLKFMVYLQKENIIDESGMPKERFSAEFPKEGPSILRIQQVVRGDSAAYFCASSPPDRGDEQYFGPGTRLTVT.

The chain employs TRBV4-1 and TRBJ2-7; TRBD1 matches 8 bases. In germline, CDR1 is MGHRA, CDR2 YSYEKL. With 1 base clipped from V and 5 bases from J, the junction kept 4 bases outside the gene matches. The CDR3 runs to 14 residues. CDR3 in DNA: TGCGCCAGCAGCCAAGCGGCAGGGGGCGACGAGCAGTACTTC. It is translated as CASSQAAGGDEQYF.

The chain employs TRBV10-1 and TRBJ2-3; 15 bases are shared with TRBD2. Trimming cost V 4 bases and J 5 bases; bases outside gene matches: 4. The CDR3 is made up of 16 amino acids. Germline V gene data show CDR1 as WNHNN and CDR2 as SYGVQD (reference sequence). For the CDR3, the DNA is TGCGCCAGCAGTGGTGGACTAGCGGGAGGGGTAGATACGCAGTATTTT. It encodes CASSGGLAGGVDTQYF.

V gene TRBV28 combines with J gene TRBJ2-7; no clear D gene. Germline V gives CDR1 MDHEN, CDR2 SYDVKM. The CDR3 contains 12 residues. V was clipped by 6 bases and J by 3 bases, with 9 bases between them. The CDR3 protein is CASSLDNYEQYF. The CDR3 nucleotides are TGTGCCAGCAGCCTAGACAACTACGAGCAGTACTTC.

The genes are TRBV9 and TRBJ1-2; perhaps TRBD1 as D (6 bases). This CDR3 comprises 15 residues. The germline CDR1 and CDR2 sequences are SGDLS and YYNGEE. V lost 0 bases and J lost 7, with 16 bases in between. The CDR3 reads CASSVVPQGNAGYTF. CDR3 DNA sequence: TGTGCCAGCAGCGTAGTACCCCAGGGGAACGCTGGCTACACCTTC.

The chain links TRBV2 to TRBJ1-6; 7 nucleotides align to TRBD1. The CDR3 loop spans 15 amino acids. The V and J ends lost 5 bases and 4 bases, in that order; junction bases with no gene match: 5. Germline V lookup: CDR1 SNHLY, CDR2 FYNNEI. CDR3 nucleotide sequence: TGTGCCAGCAGTACGGGACAGCCTTATAATTCACCCCTCCACTTT. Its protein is CASSTGQPYNSPLHF.

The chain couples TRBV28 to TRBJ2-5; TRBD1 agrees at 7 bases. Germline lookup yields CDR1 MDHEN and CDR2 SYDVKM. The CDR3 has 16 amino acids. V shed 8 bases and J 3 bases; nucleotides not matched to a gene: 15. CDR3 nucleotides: TGTGCCAGCTCCGGCCCAGCGACAGGGAACGAAGAGACCCAGTACTTC. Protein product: CASSGPATGNEETQYF.